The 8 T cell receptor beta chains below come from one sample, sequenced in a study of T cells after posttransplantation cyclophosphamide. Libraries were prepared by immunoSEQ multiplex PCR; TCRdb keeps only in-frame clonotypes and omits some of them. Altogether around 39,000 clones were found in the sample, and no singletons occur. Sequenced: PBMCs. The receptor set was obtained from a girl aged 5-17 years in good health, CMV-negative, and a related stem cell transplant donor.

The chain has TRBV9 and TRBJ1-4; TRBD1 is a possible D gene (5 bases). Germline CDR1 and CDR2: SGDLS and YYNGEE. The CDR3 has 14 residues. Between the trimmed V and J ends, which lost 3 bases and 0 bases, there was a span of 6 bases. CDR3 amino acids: CASSAGSTNEKLFF. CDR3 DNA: TGTGCCAGCAGCGCAGGGTCAACTAATGAAAAACTGTTTTTT.

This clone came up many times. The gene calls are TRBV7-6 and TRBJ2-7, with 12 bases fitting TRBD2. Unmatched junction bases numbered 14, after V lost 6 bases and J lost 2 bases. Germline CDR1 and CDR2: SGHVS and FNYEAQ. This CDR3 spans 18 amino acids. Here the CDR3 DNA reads TGTGCCAGCAGAAACACGACTAGCGGGGGCTACTTTACCTACGAGCAGTACTTC. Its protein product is CASRNTTSGGYFTYEQYF.

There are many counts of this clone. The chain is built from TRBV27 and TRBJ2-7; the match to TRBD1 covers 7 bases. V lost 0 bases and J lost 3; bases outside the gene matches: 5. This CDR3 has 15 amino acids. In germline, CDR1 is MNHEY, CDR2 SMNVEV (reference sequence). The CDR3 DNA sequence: TGTGCCAGCAGTTTATCGACGGGACAGAGCTACGAGCAGTACTTC. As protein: CASSLSTGQSYEQYF.

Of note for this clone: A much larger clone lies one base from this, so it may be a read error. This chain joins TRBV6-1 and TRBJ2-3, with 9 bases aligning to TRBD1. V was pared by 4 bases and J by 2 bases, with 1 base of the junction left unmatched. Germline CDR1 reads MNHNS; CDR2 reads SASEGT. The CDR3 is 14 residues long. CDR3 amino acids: CASSGTGATDTQYF. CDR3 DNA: TGTGCCAGCAGTGGGACAGGGGCCACAGATACGCAGTATTTT.

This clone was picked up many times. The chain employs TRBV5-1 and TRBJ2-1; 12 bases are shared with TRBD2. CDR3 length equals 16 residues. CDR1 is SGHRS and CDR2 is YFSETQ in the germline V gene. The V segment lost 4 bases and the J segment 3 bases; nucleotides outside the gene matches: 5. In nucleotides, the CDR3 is TGCGCCAGCAGCATGGCGGGACTAGCGGGCTACAATGAGCAGTTCTTC. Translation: CASSMAGLAGYNEQFF.

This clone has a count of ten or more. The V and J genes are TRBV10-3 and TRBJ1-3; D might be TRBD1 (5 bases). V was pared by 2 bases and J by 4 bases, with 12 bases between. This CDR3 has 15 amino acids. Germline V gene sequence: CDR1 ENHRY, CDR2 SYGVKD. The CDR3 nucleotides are TGTGCCATCAGTGAGAGGGGCGGTTTCGGAAACACCATATATTTT. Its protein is CAISERGGFGNTIYF.

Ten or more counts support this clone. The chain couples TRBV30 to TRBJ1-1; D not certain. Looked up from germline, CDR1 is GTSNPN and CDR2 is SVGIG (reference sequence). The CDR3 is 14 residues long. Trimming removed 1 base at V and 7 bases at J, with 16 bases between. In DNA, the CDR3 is TGTGCCTGGAGTGCTGAGCAGGTAAGCAGTGAAGCTTTCTTT. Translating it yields CAWSAEQVSSEAFF.

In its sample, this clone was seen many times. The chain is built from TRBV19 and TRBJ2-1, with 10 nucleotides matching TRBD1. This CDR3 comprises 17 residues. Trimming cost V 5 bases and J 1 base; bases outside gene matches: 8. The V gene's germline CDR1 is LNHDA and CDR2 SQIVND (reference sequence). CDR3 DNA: TGTGCCAGTAGTGTCATTCCGGGACAGGGGTCCTACAATGAGCAGTTCTTC. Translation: CASSVIPGQGSYNEQFF.